Listed below are T cell receptor beta chains from one sample, sequenced in a study of tumour-infiltrating T cells in Burkitt lymphoma. The table came from immunoSEQ multiplex PCR; TCRdb's copy has only in-frame clones and leaves some out. The data show 43,000 or so clones, around 29% seen once. The sequencing sample was made of tumor tissue. These receptors were taken from a human donor with Burkitt lymphoma. Both conserved end residues are part of each CDR3. Each record gives: D gene, V gene, clone size, J gene, CDR3 protein, CDR3 DNA. The D gene is left open where the match is weak. The listing skips clone size in some rows; elsewhere it reads once, few, many or a size class.

>NA|TRBV9|once|TRBJ1-5
CASSVDGTRPQHF
TGTGCCAGCAGCGTGGACGGGACACGGCCCCAGCATTTT
>TRBD1|TRBV15|few|TRBJ1-4
CATSVRDRGFEKLFF
TGTGCCACCAGCGTCCGGGACAGGGGCTTTGAAAAACTGTTTTTT
>NA|TRBV5-6|few|TRBJ1-5
CASSSRFMAAINQPQHF
TGTGCCAGCAGCTCCCGATTTATGGCGGCTATCAATCAGCCCCAGCATTTT
>TRBD1|TRBV6-5|few|TRBJ2-7
CASRKGQSYEQYF
TGTGCCAGCAGGAAGGGACAGTCCTACGAGCAGTACTTC
>NA|TRBV7-9|NA|TRBJ1-1
CASSVGSRVGTEAFF
TGTGCCAGCAGCGTAGGCTCGCGCGTGGGAACTGAAGCTTTCTTT
>NA|TRBV30|few|TRBJ1-1
CAGRVNTEAFF
TGTGCCGGCCGGGTCAACACTGAAGCTTTCTTT
>TRBD2|TRBV9|few|TRBJ2-5
CASSVWGGGAEETQYF
TGTGCCAGCAGCGTATGGGGCGGGGGGGCTGAAGAGACCCAGTACTTC
>NA|TRBV11-3|NA|TRBJ2-3
CASSRTVGGSTDTQYF
TGTGCCAGCAGCCGAACCGTTGGGGGCAGCACAGATACGCAGTATTTT
>NA|TRBV6-5|NA|TRBJ2-7
CASSYSSGGHEQYF
TGTGCCAGCAGTTACTCCTCGGGGGGCCACGAGCAGTACTTC
>TRBD2|TRBV4-1|few|TRBJ2-5
CASSQAISGGSPETQYF
TGCGCCAGCAGCCAAGCGATATCGGGGGGGTCCCCAGAGACCCAGTACTTC
>TRBD1|TRBV27|NA|TRBJ1-6
CASSLNDRVSYNSPLHF
TGTGCCAGCAGTTTAAACGACAGGGTCTCCTATAATTCACCCCTCCACTTT
>NA|TRBV4-1|NA|TRBJ2-5
CASSPQIIQETQYF
TGCGCCAGCAGCCCTCAAATCATTCAAGAGACCCAGTACTTC
>TRBD1|TRBV11-3|few|TRBJ2-7
CASSRDRVGEQYF
TGTGCCAGCAGCCGCGACAGGGTGGGTGAGCAGTACTTC
>NA|TRBV6-1|few|TRBJ1-1
CASSERLSLTEAFF
TGTGCCAGCAGTGAACGTCTCAGCCTTACTGAAGCTTTCTTT
>NA|TRBV4-1|NA|TRBJ1-2
CASSQDPGINYGYTF
TGCGCCAGCAGCCAAGATCCAGGGATAAACTATGGCTACACCTTC
>NA|TRBV4-1|NA|TRBJ1-1
CASSQDISNTEAFF
TGCGCCAGCAGCCAAGATATTTCGAACACTGAAGCTTTCTTT
>NA|TRBV5-1|few|TRBJ2-7
CASSFLGYTAYEQYF
TGCGCCAGCAGCTTTCTAGGTTATACCGCCTACGAGCAGTACTTC
>NA|TRBV6-1|NA|TRBJ1-5
CASSEAPHGNQPQHF
TGTGCCAGCAGTGAAGCGCCCCACGGCAATCAGCCCCAGCATTTT
>NA|TRBV6-6|NA|TRBJ1-5
CASSYGDGNQPQHF
TGTGCCAGCAGTTACGGAGACGGGAATCAGCCCCAGCATTTT
>NA|TRBV21-1|few|TRBJ1-2
CASSSFGCCYTF
TGTGCCAGCAGTTCCTTCGGGTGTTGCTACACCTTC
>TRBD1|TRBV5-5|NA|TRBJ1-4
CASSPTGVNEKLFF
TGTGCCAGCAGCCCGACAGGGGTTAATGAAAAACTGTTTTTT
>TRBD2|TRBV5-6|few|TRBJ2-7
CASSLSPSGGSEQYF
TGTGCCAGCAGCTTGTCGCCTAGCGGGGGTAGCGAGCAGTACTTC
>NA|TRBV7-8|NA|TRBJ1-4
CASSLATRGEKLFF
TGTGCCAGCAGCTTAGCGACTCGTGGTGAAAAACTGTTTTTT
>NA|TRBV6-6|NA|TRBJ1-1
CASSYSEGRNTEAFF
TGTGCCAGCAGTTACTCAGAGGGACGGAACACTGAAGCTTTCTTT
>TRBD1|TRBV7-2|NA|TRBJ1-6
CASSPGQVNSPLHF
TGTGCCAGCAGCCCAGGACAGGTCAATTCACCCCTCCACTTT